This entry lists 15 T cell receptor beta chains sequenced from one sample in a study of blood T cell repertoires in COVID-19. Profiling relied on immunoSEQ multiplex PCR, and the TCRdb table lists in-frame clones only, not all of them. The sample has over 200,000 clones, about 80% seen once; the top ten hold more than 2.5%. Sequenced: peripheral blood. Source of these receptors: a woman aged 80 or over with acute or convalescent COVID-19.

CDR3 DNA sequence: TGTGCCAGCAGCAGCAATGACCTAAACGGGGATGGCTACACCTTC. Its protein is CASSSNDLNGDGYTF. This chain connects TRBV2 to TRBJ1-2; no reliable D call. V shed 6 bases and J shed 6 bases, with 20 bases lying between them. Germline assignment: CDR1 SNHLY and CDR2 FYNNEI. The CDR3 is made up of 15 amino acids.

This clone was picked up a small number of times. CDR3 in amino acids: CASSSMRTGAYEQYF. The DNA of the CDR3 is TGTGCCAGCAGCTCTATGAGGACAGGGGCTTACGAGCAGTACTTC. The chain recombines TRBV5-4 with TRBJ2-7, with TRBD1 matching 9 bases. CDR1 and CDR2 from the germline V gene are SGHNT and YYREEE (reference sequence). Trimming removed 3 bases from V and 4 bases from J; junction bases left unmatched: 8. The CDR3 extends over 15 amino acids.

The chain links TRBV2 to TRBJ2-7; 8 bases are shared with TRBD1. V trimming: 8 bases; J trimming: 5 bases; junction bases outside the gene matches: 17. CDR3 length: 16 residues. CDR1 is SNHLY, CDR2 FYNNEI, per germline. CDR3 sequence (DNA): TGTGCCAGCGTGAATGGGAGAAGGACAGGGTCCGACGAGCAGTACTTC. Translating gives CASVNGRRTGSDEQYF.

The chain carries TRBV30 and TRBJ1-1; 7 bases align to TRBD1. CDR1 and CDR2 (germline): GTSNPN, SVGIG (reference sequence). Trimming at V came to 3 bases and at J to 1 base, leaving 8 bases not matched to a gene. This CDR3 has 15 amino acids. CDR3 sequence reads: CAWSPGGTSNTEAFF. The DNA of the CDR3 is TGTGCCTGGAGCCCAGGGGGGACATCGAACACTGAAGCTTTCTTT.

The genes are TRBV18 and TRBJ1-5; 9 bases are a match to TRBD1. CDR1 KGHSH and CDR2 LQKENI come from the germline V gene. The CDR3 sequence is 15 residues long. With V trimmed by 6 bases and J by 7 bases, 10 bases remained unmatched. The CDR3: CASSEGQGTGQPQHF. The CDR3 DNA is TGTGCCAGCTCGGAGGGACAGGGCACAGGGCAGCCCCAGCATTTT.

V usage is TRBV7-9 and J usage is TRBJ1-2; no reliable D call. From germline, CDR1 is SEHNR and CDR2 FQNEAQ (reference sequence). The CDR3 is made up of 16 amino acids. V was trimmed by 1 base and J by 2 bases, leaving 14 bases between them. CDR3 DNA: TGTGCCAGCAGCTTAGGAGGCGGAGGGAAGAACTATGGCTACACCTTC. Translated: CASSLGGGGKNYGYTF.

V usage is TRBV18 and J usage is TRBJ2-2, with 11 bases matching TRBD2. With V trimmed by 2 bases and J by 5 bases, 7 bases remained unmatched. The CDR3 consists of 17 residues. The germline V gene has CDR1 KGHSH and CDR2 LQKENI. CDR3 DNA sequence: TGTGCCAGCTCACCAACTAGCGGGAGTCCAGGGACCGGGGAGCTGTTTTTT. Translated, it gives CASSPTSGSPGTGELFF.

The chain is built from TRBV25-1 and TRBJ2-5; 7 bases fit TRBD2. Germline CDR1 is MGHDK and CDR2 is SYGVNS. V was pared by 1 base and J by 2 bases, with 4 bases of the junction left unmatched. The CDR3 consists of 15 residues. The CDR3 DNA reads TGTGCCAGCAGTGAATCGCGGGGGTTTCAAGAGACCCAGTACTTC. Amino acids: CASSESRGFQETQYF.

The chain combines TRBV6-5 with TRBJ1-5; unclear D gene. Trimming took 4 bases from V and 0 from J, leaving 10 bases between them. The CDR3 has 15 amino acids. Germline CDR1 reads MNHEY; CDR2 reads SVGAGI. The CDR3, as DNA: TGTGCCAGCAGTTCCGCAGGCCTTAGCAATCAGCCCCAGCATTTT. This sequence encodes CASSSAGLSNQPQHF.

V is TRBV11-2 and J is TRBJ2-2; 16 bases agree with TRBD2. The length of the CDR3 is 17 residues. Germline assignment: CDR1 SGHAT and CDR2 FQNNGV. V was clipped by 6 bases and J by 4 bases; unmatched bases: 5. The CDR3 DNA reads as TGTGCCAGCAGGACGGGACTAGCGGGGGGGGTCACCGGGGAGCTGTTTTTT. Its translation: CASRTGLAGGVTGELFF.

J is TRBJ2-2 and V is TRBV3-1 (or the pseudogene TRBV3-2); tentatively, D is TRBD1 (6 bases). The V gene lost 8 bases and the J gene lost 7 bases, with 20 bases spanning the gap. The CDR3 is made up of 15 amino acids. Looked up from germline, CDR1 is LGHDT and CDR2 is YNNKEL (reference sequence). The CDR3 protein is CASYKGGVSVGELFF. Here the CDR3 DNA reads TGTGCCAGCTATAAAGGGGGAGTGTCTGTCGGGGAGCTGTTTTTT.

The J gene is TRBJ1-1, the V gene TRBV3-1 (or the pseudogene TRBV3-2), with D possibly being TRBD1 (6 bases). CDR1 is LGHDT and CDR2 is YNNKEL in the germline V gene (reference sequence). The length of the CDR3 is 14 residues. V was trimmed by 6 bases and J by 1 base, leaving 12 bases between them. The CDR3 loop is CASRQGVGNTEAFF. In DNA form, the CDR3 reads TGTGCCAGCAGACAGGGAGTCGGGAACACTGAAGCTTTCTTT.

CDR3 nucleotides: TGTGCCACCAGCCAGCGGGGGGCTAGCACAGATACGCAGTATTTT. Translation: CATSQRGASTDTQYF. The rearrangement links TRBV24-1 to TRBJ2-3; 9 bases agree with TRBD2. There are 15 residues in the CDR3. The J segment lost 0 bases and the V segment lost 7 bases, leaving 4 bases of the junction unmatched. The germline CDR1 and CDR2 sequences are KGHDR and SFDVKD.

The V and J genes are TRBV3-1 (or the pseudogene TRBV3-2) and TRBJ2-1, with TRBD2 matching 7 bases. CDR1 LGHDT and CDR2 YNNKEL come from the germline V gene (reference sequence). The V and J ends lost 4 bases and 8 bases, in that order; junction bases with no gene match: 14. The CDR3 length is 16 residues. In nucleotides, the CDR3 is TGTGCCAGCAGCCCCCTAGCCCCGGGAGGTAGGGATGAGCAGTTCTTC. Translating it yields CASSPLAPGGRDEQFF.

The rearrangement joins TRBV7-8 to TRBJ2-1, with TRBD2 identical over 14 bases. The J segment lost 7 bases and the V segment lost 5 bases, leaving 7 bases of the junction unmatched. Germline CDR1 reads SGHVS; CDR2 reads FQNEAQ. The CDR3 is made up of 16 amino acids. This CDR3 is CASSPRTSGGSNEQFF. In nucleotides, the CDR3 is TGTGCCAGCAGCCCTCGGACTAGCGGGGGGTCAAATGAGCAGTTCTTC.